This T cell receptor beta chain was obtained from a study of tumor-infiltrating lymphocytes in primary liver carcinoma. Germline loops: CDR1 GTSNPN, CDR2 SVGIG (reference sequence). This CDR3 region has 16 residues. Alongside blood RNA obtained from unsorted whole blood, germline DNA was also extracted. Worth noting for this clonotype: An end of the junction differs from the germline gene, which may be a read error.

Total RNA amounting to roughly 450 ng was the source from which TCR beta cDNA was made with a constant-region primer. Construction of TCR beta libraries relied on three successive nested multiplex PCR rounds employing slightly modified ARM-PCR. TRBV1-TRBV30 forward primers paired with a C-beta reverse primer were used in the first two PCR rounds, which ran roughly 9 cycles each. A single record per CDR3 protein comes from TCRdb applying MiXCR to the multiplex PCR reads. This sample has approximately 310,000 distinct CDR3 sequences; roughly two thirds occur once, and the top ten carry around 9.5%. The sample taken for sequencing was peripheral blood. The receptor's source is a middle-aged man with primary liver carcinoma and hepatitis B virus infection. The rearrangement uses TRBV30 and TRBJ2-1; 13 nucleotides line up with TRBD2. The CDR3 sequence is CAWSISTSGRANDQFF. CDR3 nucleotides: TGCGCCTGGAGTATATCTACTAGCGGGAGGGCTAATGATCAGTTCTTC.